Sequencing of this T cell receptor beta chain was carried out in a study of Graves' ophthalmopathy and Graves' hyperthyroidism. The study, taken as a whole, reports: Blood also held most thyroid clonotypes expanded above 0.001 frequency.

RNA served as the template for amplifying TCR beta CDR3 regions. RT-PCR was first run with HTBI primers, then multiplex PCR in a second round. Each CDR3 protein gets one entry after TCRdb re-called the multiplex PCR reads with MiXCR. The table shows over 450,000 distinct CDR3 sequences, with about an eighth occurring only once. This clonotype was observed at least ten times. Its antigen is as yet unknown. CDR3 size: 17 residues. Germline V gene lookup returns CDR1 MNHEY and CDR2 SVGAGI. Unmatched junction bases numbered 6, after V lost 4 bases and J lost 6 bases. This sequence joins TRBV6-5 and TRBJ2-2, with TRBD2 matching over 15 bases. The sample consisted of blood. The clonotype was recovered from a woman aged 25 to 39 with Graves' ophthalmopathy. The CDR3 DNA is TGTGCCAGCAGTTTAGGACTAGCGGGAGGGTACGCCGGGGAGCTGTTTTTT. Translated, it gives CASSLGLAGGYAGELFF.